Here is one T cell receptor beta chain with its context. Generated by immunoSEQ multiplex PCR, the TCRdb table keeps only in-frame clones and is missing some. The repertoire holds approximately 410,000 clones, with roughly 90% as singletons. The entry originates in a study of Ad26.COV2.S vaccination and SARS-CoV-2 variants. Across the whole study: Into the muscle, Ad26.COV2.S was dosed once or twice, 56 days apart.

Treatment defined: 19 received Ad26.COV2.S at low or high dose, single or two shots; several received placebo; per-sample allocation not given. At day 63 after the first vaccine or placebo injection, samples were drawn. The V gene lost 0 bases and the J gene lost 4 bases, with 13 bases spanning the gap. Germline-derived CDR1 and CDR2 are SGDLS and YYNGEE. The CDR3 runs to 15 residues. The sample was peripheral blood, taken in a trial of Ad26.COV2.S vaccine versus placebo. This TCR was sampled from a person aged 18-65 years who received the Ad26.COV2.S COVID-19 vaccine or a placebo. This chain uses TRBV9 with TRBJ2-5, with D possibly being TRBD1 (5 bases). The CDR3 DNA sequence: TGTGCCAGCAGCGTAGTAACAGGCGATTTAGAGACCCAGTACTTC. It yields the protein CASSVVTGDLETQYF.